The clone carrying this TCR beta chain was picked up one time. Its antigen is unknown. V lost 0 bases and J lost 3, with 9 bases in between. Germline CDR1 LNHNV, CDR2 YYDKDF (reference sequence). The CDR3 runs 14 residues. This specimen comes from a study of OX40 agonist ivuxolimab in advanced cancers. Study-level points and caveats: In general, CD8+ T cells held more expanded clones than CD4+ did, on average. At 0.1 to 3.0 mg/kg and by week 6, CD4+ and CD8+ T cells in the blood had expanded clonally. Researchers did not determine the expanded peripheral T cells' antigen specificity.

A history of autoimmune disease or systemic immunosuppression excluded patients. Sequenced by immunoSEQ multiplex PCR; TCRdb stores in-frame clones only, minus some. Counted here are about 45,000 clones, roughly 88% occurring once; the ten biggest clones make up around 19%. The clonotype originates from an adult with an advanced solid tumor such as melanoma, head and neck, liver or kidney cancer. The chain uses TRBV15 and TRBJ2-7, with a possible D match to TRBD1 (6 bases). Sequences were derived from CD4+ or CD8+ T cells sorted from blood, sampled in a trial of the OX40 agonist ivuxolimab. The CDR3 nucleotides are TGTGCCACCAGCAGAGAAGGACAGAGCTACGAGCAGTACTTC. Its protein is CATSREGQSYEQYF.